This T cell receptor (beta chain) was profiled in a study of blood T cells in healthy people across ages. Then a second PCR, running roughly 7 to 12 cycles, was carried out with a sample-barcoded 5' primer and a J-beta primer mix. TCRdb re-called the 5' RACE reads with MiXCR, one entry per CDR3 protein. This table holds 1,500,000 or so distinct CDR3 sequences, roughly 59% found once. Sample donors were healthy Caucasian individuals that came from Russia, aged about 6 to 95. Isolated PBMCs totaled at least 6 million in each sample. Per sample, extraction of total RNA gave at least 5.5 micrograms in every case. This clonotype was observed a handful of times. Sequenced: blood. This receptor was obtained from a man aged 18 to 29 in good health.

CDR3 in DNA: TGTGCCAGCACCGGGACTAGCCCCAATGAGCAGTTCTTC. Protein sequence: CASTGTSPNEQFF. V usage is TRBV6-2 or TRBV6-3 and J usage is TRBJ2-1; 9 nucleotides match TRBD2. Germline V CDR1 and CDR2: MNHEY, SVGEGT. This CDR3 is 13 amino acids long. V trimming: 7 bases; J trimming: 6 bases; junction bases outside the gene matches: 4.